This T cell receptor beta chain appears in the sequencing data of a study of PD-L1 blockade in urothelial cancer. About the study: Timepoints chosen for blood analysis were 3 weeks (second dose) and 6 weeks after treatment start. Median T cell yield per blood sample was more than 130,000 cells.

Stated time point: peripheral blood 6 weeks after treatment start. Profiling relied on immunoSEQ multiplex PCR, and the TCRdb table lists in-frame clones only, not all of them. The table includes about 36,000 clones, more than 80% detected once. This clone was detected only once. Its antigen is as yet unknown. The CDR3 consists of 14 residues. Germline V CDR1 and CDR2: GTSNPN, SVGIG (reference sequence). V was clipped by 4 bases and J by 7 bases; unmatched bases: 9. General observations from the study: Larger 3-week expansion of tumor-associated blood clones was seen in durable-benefit patients.

The source material was PBMCs, sampled around atezolizumab (anti-PD-L1) treatment. The chain employs TRBV30 and TRBJ1-2; 10 bases match TRBD1. This receptor was obtained from a man aged 35 to 55 with urothelial cancer. Written as DNA, the CDR3 is TGTGCCTGGACCCGGGACAGGGGTTATGGTGGCTACACCTTC. It specifies CAWTRDRGYGGYTF.